This TCR beta chain was identified during a study of Graves' ophthalmopathy and Graves' hyperthyroidism. Study-wide background: There was a collection of peripheral blood at initial diagnosis, before any treatment.

CDR1 is SGHTA and CDR2 is FQGNSA in the germline V gene. Trimming took 11 bases from V and 0 from J; bases not matched to a gene: 6. CDR3 length equals 13 residues. The authors isolated PBMCs from about 10 ml of fresh peripheral blood. Amplification targeted the TCR beta CDR3 regions, with RNA transcripts as the source material. After a first-round RT-PCR with HTBI primers, a second-round multiplex PCR was run. TCRdb itself ran the multiplex PCR reads through MiXCR, one entry per CDR3 protein. The table records hundreds of thousands of distinct CDR3 sequences, around 20% of them present only once. Many counts were recorded for this clonotype.

What was sequenced was peripheral blood. The receptor was derived from a woman under 30 with stable Graves' hyperthyroidism. The J gene is TRBJ2-7, the V gene TRBV7-2; 8 positions agree with TRBD1. The CDR3 loop is CAVGTGRSYEQYF. CDR3 nucleotides: TGTGCCGTGGGGACAGGTCGCTCCTACGAGCAGTACTTC.